This is a list of T cell receptor beta chains from one sample in a study of blood T cell repertoires in COVID-19. Clones were read by immunoSEQ multiplex PCR, and TCRdb kept only the in-frame ones, dropping some. The sample has 200,000 to 300,000 clones; 75% to 85% are singletons. Sequenced material: peripheral blood. The receptor source for this set is a woman at least 80 years old with COVID-19, enrolled during active disease. CDR3s include the opening cysteine and the closing phenylalanine or tryptophan. Size is omitted from some rows. Given values are once, few, many or a class for expanded clones.

TRBJ1-2 | TRBV27 | - | CASSLGQGASGYTF
TRBJ1-2 | TRBV4-1 | - | CASSQVIPSQGAREGYTF
TRBJ1-3 | TRBV18 | - | CASSPGRTPSGNTIYF
TRBJ1-1 | TRBV4-1 | - | CASSQDPRGAKDTEAFF
TRBJ2-1 | TRBV3-1/TRBV3-2 | - | CASSQGLAGRNNEQFF
TRBJ2-5 | TRBV6-5 | - | CASSQGVGTQYF
TRBJ2-1 | TRBV4-2 | few | CASSQGETDLAFAEQFF
TRBJ2-7 | TRBV6-4 | - | CASRQGRSYEQYF
TRBJ2-4 | TRBV10-1 | - | CASSENRGAKNIQYF
TRBJ1-5 | TRBV24-1 | - | CATSQAVNQPQHF
TRBJ2-1 | TRBV18 | - | CASSPPGQANEQFF
TRBJ2-7 | TRBV28 | - | CASSQRQASSYEQYF
TRBJ1-1 | TRBV19 | - | CASSISPRFQAFF
TRBJ1-6 | TRBV7-2 | - | CASRGTAYNSPLHF
TRBJ1-1 | TRBV30 | - | CAWDRSLSTEAFF
TRBJ1-2 | TRBV7-9 | - | CASSLGQGSYGYTF
TRBJ2-3 | TRBV25-1 | few | CASSGVGGAGSSTDTQYF
TRBJ2-7 | TRBV5-1 | - | CASSLETGAQGEQYF
TRBJ2-2 | TRBV11-2 | - | CASSLVSDRALRSGELFF
TRBJ2-7 | TRBV6-5 | - | CASIKQGSYEQYF
TRBJ1-1 | TRBV19 | - | CASKLQASNTEAFF
TRBJ1-2 | TRBV7-9 | once | CASSSPTGYGYTF
TRBJ2-5 | TRBV9 | - | CASSLGEGRVQETQYF
TRBJ1-1 | TRBV27 | once | CASSSETGNTEAFF
TRBJ1-2 | TRBV29-1 | - | CSVGTGYYGYTF
TRBJ1-2 | TRBV7-2 | - | CASSPGLPGYTF
TRBJ2-1 | TRBV19 | once | CASSPGTGATAYNEQFF
TRBJ1-2 | TRBV3-1/TRBV3-2 | - | CASSQDERANYGYTF
TRBJ1-2 | TRBV27 | - | CASSFSRDYGYTF
TRBJ2-5 | TRBV5-4 | - | CASSASLSPGRETQYF
TRBJ2-3 | TRBV24-1 | - | CATSEGTSGRRGTQYF
TRBJ1-2 | TRBV6-5 | - | CASRSTGTGVYGYTF
TRBJ2-3 | TRBV19 | - | CASSIGLADDTQYF
TRBJ1-5 | TRBV27 | - | CASSSLRTGLANQPQHF
TRBJ1-1 | TRBV19 | few | CASKRPNMNTEAFF
TRBJ2-1 | TRBV6-5 | - | CASSYSDSLFYNEQFF
TRBJ1-1 | TRBV5-4 | - | CASSLRQGRGEAFF
TRBJ2-6 | TRBV30 | - | CAFDRAGANVLTF
TRBJ2-2 | TRBV30 | - | CAWTLLHTGGGELFF
TRBJ1-4 | TRBV27 | few | CASSLNDGRNEKLFF
TRBJ1-2 | TRBV4-3 | - | CASSQDRDSYGYTF
TRBJ2-5 | TRBV3-1/TRBV3-2 | few | CASSRRTSGPQETQYF
TRBJ2-2 | TRBV10-1 | - | CASSESGLAGAGELFF
TRBJ1-1 | TRBV7-2 | - | CASSLVGTGGAGTEAFF
TRBJ2-7 | TRBV7-9 | - | CASSLAGGPSEQYF
TRBJ2-2 | TRBV5-1 | - | CASSLSGLAGGRTGELFF